This entry lists 5 T cell receptor beta chains sequenced from one sample in a study of T cells in Graves' hyperthyroidism and ophthalmopathy. The source material, RNA transcripts, was used to amplify TCR beta CDR3 regions. First-round RT-PCR of the TCR CDR3 relied on the HTBI primer set. In TCRdb, the multiplex PCR reads were re-called with MiXCR into one record per CDR3 protein. The sample holds around 700,000 distinct CDR3 sequences, approximately 19% seen once. Sequencing input: blood. These receptors all stem from a woman between 45 and 60 years old with Graves' hyperthyroidism that later progressed to Graves' ophthalmopathy.

To note about this clonotype: A read error may explain this, as a much larger clone is one base away. The V gene is TRBV7-9, the J gene TRBJ1-1; D is perhaps TRBD1 (5 bases). Germline V gene data show CDR1 as SEHNR and CDR2 as FQNEAQ (reference sequence). Trimming shortened V by 6 bases and J by 1 base, and 9 bases separated the two germline ends. This CDR3 has 13 residues. The CDR3 nucleotides read TGTGCCAGCAGATACACAGGGAACACTGAAGCTTTCTTT. As protein: CASRYTGNTEAFF.

This clonotype was picked up many times. The J gene is TRBJ1-1, the V gene TRBV11-2; no clear D gene. The V gene lost 5 bases and the J gene lost 11 bases, with 15 bases spanning the gap. CDR1 and CDR2 (germline): SGHAT, FQNNGV. The CDR3 sequence is 12 residues long. The CDR3 protein is CASSQSRLDAFF. CDR3 coding DNA: TGTGCCAGCAGCCAGAGCAGACTTGACGCTTTCTTT.

This clonotype was counted between two and nine times. The chain carries TRBV20-1 and TRBJ2-3; TRBD2 matches 14 bases. After removal of 6 bases from V and 1 base from J, the junction contained 3 bases not matched to a gene. Germline-derived CDR1 and CDR2 are DFQATT and SNEGSKA (reference sequence). This CDR3 is 15 amino acids long. CDR3 amino acids: CSAKTSGGGTDTQYF. For the CDR3, the DNA is TGCAGTGCCAAGACTAGCGGGGGGGGCACAGATACGCAGTATTTT.

V usage is TRBV6-5 and J usage is TRBJ2-7; D is unclear. Trimming took off 0 bases at V and 1 base at J, with 13 bases between the two ends. CDR3 size: 16 residues. Per the germline V gene, CDR1 is MNHEY and CDR2 is SVGAGI. The CDR3 sequence is CASSYSTTVTSYEQYF. The CDR3 DNA sequence: TGTGCCAGCAGTTACTCGACAACAGTCACTTCCTACGAGCAGTACTTC.

The rearrangement links TRBV9 to TRBJ2-3; no clear D gene. V was shortened by 4 bases and J by 2 bases, with 11 bases between the two germline ends. The CDR3 is made up of 14 amino acids. Per the germline V gene, CDR1 is SGDLS and CDR2 is YYNGEE. The CDR3: CASSRTTNTDTQYF. Written as DNA, the CDR3 is TGTGCCAGCAGCCGAACAACTAACACAGATACGCAGTATTTT. Supplemented by reference TRBV9 and TRBJ2-3, the full variable domain reads DSGVTQTPKHLITATGQRVTLRCSPRSGDLSVYWYQQSLDQGLQFLIQYYNGEERAKGNILERFSAQQFPDLHSELNLSSLELGDSALYFCASSRTTNTDTQYFGPGTRLTVL.